This T cell receptor beta chain was identified in a study of T-cell reconstitution after alpha-beta-depleted transplantation in children. Findings of the study overall: One year after transplant, T-cell counts and diversity came mostly from newly produced T cells.

The CDR3 consists of 16 residues. The trim removed 5 bases at V and 3 bases at J, leaving 10 bases unmatched. This clonotype was counted only a few times. The antigen is undetermined. For TCRbeta, the library was prepared with unique molecular identifiers. TCRdb reprocessed the PCR reads with MiXCR, giving one entry per CDR3 protein. The sample comprises hundreds of thousands of distinct CDR3 sequences, around 17% of which are singletons, and around 5.3% rests with the top ten. The clonotype comes from a male patient younger than 18 who had a stem cell transplant for acute lymphoblastic leukemia, so the T cells may come from the graft donor. This chain links TRBV12-3 or TRBV12-4 with TRBJ2-3, with 8 bases that match TRBD1. The starting material was PBMCs, mostly from graft donor cells, obtained 360 days after TCRalphabeta/CD19-depleted stem cell transplant. CDR3 nucleotide sequence: TGTGCCAGCAGTCCCGGTAATCAGGGGGCAACAGATACGCAGTATTTT. It encodes CASSPGNQGATDTQYF.